The 7 T cell receptor beta chains presented below share a single source sample, sequenced in a study of blood T cell repertoires in COVID-19. Clones were read by immunoSEQ multiplex PCR, and TCRdb kept only the in-frame ones, dropping some. The repertoire holds 150,000 to 200,000 clones, 80% to 90% seen once, with roughly 7.8% in the top ten. Sequenced material: peripheral blood. These receptor sequences come from a man in his fifties or sixties with acute or convalescent COVID-19.

The chain carries TRBV19 and TRBJ1-1; D might be TRBD1 (5 bases). This CDR3 region has 14 residues. V lost 7 bases and J 3 bases, leaving 15 bases between the germline ends. The germline V gene encodes CDR1 LNHDA and CDR2 SQIVND (reference sequence). CDR3 in DNA: TGTGCCAGTACCGTTCGGGGGAGGGACACTGAAGCTTTCTTT. Residues: CASTVRGRDTEAFF.

This rearrangement joins TRBV30 to TRBJ1-3; 7 bases align to TRBD1. J was trimmed by 0 bases and V by 0 bases; bases with no gene match: 2. The germline V gene has CDR1 GTSNPN and CDR2 SVGIG (reference sequence). This CDR3 has 15 amino acids. CDR3 nucleotide sequence: TGTGCCTGGAGTGTAAGGGGGCTCTCTGGAAACACCATATATTTT. This codes for CAWSVRGLSGNTIYF.

The V and J genes are TRBV18 and TRBJ2-1; TRBD1 matches 10 bases. The CDR3 runs to 15 residues. Trimming removed 4 bases from V and 7 bases from J; junction bases left unmatched: 7. Germline V gives CDR1 KGHSH, CDR2 LQKENI. The CDR3 loop is CASSRGTGDGNEQFF. For the CDR3, the DNA is TGTGCCAGCTCACGCGGGACAGGGGATGGGAATGAGCAGTTCTTC. The full variable domain, in which reference TRBV18 and TRBJ2-1 provide the parts outside the CDR3, is NAGVMQNPRHLVRRRGQEARLRCSPMKGHSHVYWYRQLPEEGLKFMVYLQKENIIDESGMPKERFSAEFPKEGPSILRIQQVVRGDSAAYFCASSRGTGDGNEQFFGPGTRLTVL.

The genes are TRBV7-3 and TRBJ2-1; tentative D call: TRBD1 (6 bases). This CDR3 has 13 amino acids. V was cut by 5 bases and J by 5 bases, with 10 bases left in between. In germline, CDR1 is SGHTA, CDR2 FQGTGA. This CDR3 reads CASSPGQNNEQFF. The CDR3 DNA reads TGTGCCAGCAGCCCCGGACAGAACAATGAGCAGTTCTTC.

The chain combines TRBV28 with TRBJ2-5; 8 positions match TRBD2. Germline CDR1 is MDHEN and CDR2 is SYDVKM. V was pared by 4 bases and J by 5 bases, with 12 bases of the junction left unmatched. The CDR3 contains 16 residues. Written as DNA, the CDR3 is TGTGCCAGCAGTTCCCCTTTTCAGCGGGAGAGGGAGACCCAGTACTTC. Residues: CASSSPFQRERETQYF.

The V gene is TRBV4-1, the J gene TRBJ1-5, with a tentative D call TRBD1 (6 bases). This CDR3 is built from 14 residues. Germline values: CDR1 MGHRA, CDR2 YSYEKL. V was clipped by 5 bases and J by 5 bases, with 13 bases between them. CDR3: CASSSPDSYQPQHF. The CDR3 bases are TGCGCCAGCAGCTCCCCGGACAGCTATCAGCCCCAGCATTTT.

This rearrangement joins TRBV5-4 to TRBJ2-7, with 7 nucleotides matching TRBD1. The CDR3 spans 17 residues. V was pared by 3 bases and J by 5 bases, with 17 bases of the junction left unmatched. CDR1 SGHNT and CDR2 YYREEE come from the germline V gene (reference sequence). CDR3 region: CASSSSNRGPLSDEQYF. The CDR3, as DNA: TGTGCCAGCAGCTCTTCGAACAGGGGCCCCTTAAGCGACGAGCAGTACTTC.